The 30 T cell receptor beta chains listed next were all sequenced from one sample in a study of blood T cell repertoires in COVID-19. Profiled with immunoSEQ multiplex PCR; TCRdb holds only in-frame clones, not every one. The sample has 200,000 to 250,000 clones, 80% to 85% seen once; the top ten hold 15% to 20%. Sequencing was performed on peripheral blood. The receptors originated from a woman older than 75 with active or convalescent COVID-19.

The genes are TRBV24-1 and TRBJ2-1; 10 positions match TRBD1. Looked up from germline, CDR1 is KGHDR and CDR2 is SFDVKD. V shed 5 bases and J 6 bases; nucleotides not matched to a gene: 12. CDR3 length: 17 residues. The chain's CDR3 is CATSGTTGTGASNEQFF. The CDR3 nucleotides are TGTGCCACCAGTGGGACAACCGGGACAGGGGCTTCCAATGAGCAGTTCTTC.

The V and J genes are TRBV6-2 or TRBV6-3 and TRBJ2-7; 9 nucleotides agree with TRBD1. Germline trimming cut 0 bases from V and 4 bases from J; bases unmatched to any gene: 7. The CDR3 has 16 amino acids. Germline lookup yields CDR1 MNHEY and CDR2 SVGEGT. The DNA for the CDR3 is TGTGCCAGCAGTTACTCCGGGACAGGGAATCCTTACGAGCAGTACTTC. It translates to CASSYSGTGNPYEQYF.

V is TRBV25-1 and J is TRBJ1-6, with D unresolved. Germline CDR1 is MGHDK and CDR2 is SYGVNS. V lost 4 bases and J 4 bases, leaving 8 bases between the germline ends. This CDR3 contains 14 residues. CDR3 region: CASSVQRYNSPLHF. CDR3 DNA: TGTGCCAGCAGTGTACAGAGATATAATTCACCCCTCCACTTT.

V is TRBV5-6 and J is TRBJ2-3; 7 nucleotides align to TRBD2. Trimming removed 3 bases from V and 7 bases from J; junction bases left unmatched: 23. The germline V gene has CDR1 SGHDT and CDR2 YYEEEE. The CDR3 sequence is 19 residues long. The CDR3: CASSWGGTKRGAFLHTQYF. As DNA, the CDR3 is TGTGCCAGCAGCTGGGGAGGGACCAAGCGGGGAGCCTTCCTCCATACGCAGTATTTT.

There are many counts of this clone. This chain joins TRBV10-3 and TRBJ1-6; tentative D call: TRBD1 (5 bases). Deletions cut 8 bases from V and 8 bases from J, with 13 bases between. From germline, CDR1 is ENHRY and CDR2 SYGVKD. This CDR3 has 13 residues. As DNA, the CDR3 is TGTGCCATCGGGGGGACGTCAGATTCACCCCTCCACTTT. Translation: CAIGGTSDSPLHF.

CDR3 loop: CASMEYYGYTF. The CDR3 coding sequence is TGTGCCAGTATGGAGTACTATGGCTACACCTTC. The chain has TRBV19 and TRBJ1-2; D uncertain. CDR1 and CDR2 (germline): LNHDA, SQIVND (reference sequence). The V end lost 7 bases, the J end lost 3 bases, and 6 bases lay between the germline ends. This CDR3 is built from 11 residues.

This chain connects TRBV5-1 to TRBJ2-1; D is undetermined. Looked up from germline, CDR1 is SGHRS and CDR2 is YFSETQ. Trimming took 0 bases from V and 7 from J, leaving 14 bases between them. This CDR3 spans 15 amino acids. CDR3 sequence (DNA): TGCGCCAGCAGCTTGGAGGTTCAGGCCGGTAATGAGCAGTTCTTC. It translates to CASSLEVQAGNEQFF.

The CDR3 sequence: CASSPVRDTGGGKTEAFF. The CDR3 DNA sequence: TGTGCCAGCAGCCCGGTGCGGGATACAGGGGGCGGTAAGACTGAAGCTTTCTTT. V and J are TRBV27 and TRBJ1-1, with 9 bases fitting TRBD1. Trimming at V came to 6 bases and at J to 5 bases, leaving 19 bases not matched to a gene. Germline V CDR1 and CDR2: MNHEY, SMNVEV (reference sequence). The CDR3 is 18 residues long.

The J gene is TRBJ1-1, the V gene TRBV9; TRBD1 matches 7 bases. CDR1 and CDR2 (germline): SGDLS, YYNGEE. After removal of 3 bases from V and 3 bases from J, the junction contained 5 bases not matched to a gene. The CDR3 spans 14 residues. The CDR3 DNA follows: TGTGCCAGCAGCGGAACAGGGGCCCACACTGAAGCTTTCTTT. The encoded protein is CASSGTGAHTEAFF.

The rearrangement links TRBV2 to TRBJ2-5, with D maybe TRBD2 (5 bases). Germline CDR1 SNHLY, CDR2 FYNNEI. With 3 bases removed from V and 7 bases from J, the gap between germline ends came to 15 bases. This CDR3 region has 14 residues. DNA of the CDR3: TGTGCCAGCAGTGAGAGCAGTTCCCGGGGGACCCAGTACTTC. Amino acids: CASSESSSRGTQYF.

The V and J genes are TRBV7-2 and TRBJ2-1; D gene uncertain. Trimming took 5 bases from V and 3 from J, leaving 11 bases between them. Germline V gives CDR1 SGHTA, CDR2 FQGNSA. This CDR3 is built from 14 residues. The CDR3 region has the DNA TGTGCCAGCAGCACCCGGAGAGGCTACAATGAGCAGTTCTTC. Amino acid sequence: CASSTRRGYNEQFF.

The rearrangement links TRBV3-1 (or the pseudogene TRBV3-2) to TRBJ2-3; TRBD2 matches at 11 bases. V dropped 4 bases and J dropped 7; count of bases not matched to a gene: 10. The V gene's germline CDR1 is LGHDT and CDR2 YNNKEL (reference sequence). The CDR3 covers 16 residues. The chain's CDR3 is CASSPGLAGGRHTQYF. DNA of the CDR3: TGTGCCAGCAGCCCCGGGCTAGCGGGAGGACGGCATACGCAGTATTTT.

The V and J genes are TRBV11-2 and TRBJ1-2, with D uncertain. V dropped 5 bases and J dropped 2 bases, with 9 bases sitting between them. Germline CDR1 is SGHAT and CDR2 is FQNNGV. The CDR3 has 13 residues. This chain's CDR3 is CASSADMNYGYTF. The CDR3, as DNA: TGTGCCAGCAGCGCTGACATGAACTATGGCTACACCTTC.

This chain links TRBV30 with TRBJ2-5; the D gene is possibly TRBD1 (6 bases). Trimming took 7 bases from V and 2 from J, leaving 11 bases between them. This CDR3 is built from 12 residues. Germline-derived CDR1 and CDR2 are GTSNPN and SVGIG (reference sequence). The CDR3 DNA sequence: TGTGCCTCCAGGGGCGGGCAAGAGACCCAGTACTTC. Its protein product is CASRGGQETQYF.

The chain links TRBV6-5 to TRBJ2-1, with 8 bases matching TRBD2. There are 12 residues in the CDR3. Germline assignment: CDR1 MNHEY and CDR2 SVGAGI. With V trimmed by 10 bases and J by 4 bases, 3 bases remained unmatched. This chain's CDR3 is CATSGGYNEQFF. In DNA form, the CDR3 reads TGTGCCACCTCGGGGGGGTACAATGAGCAGTTCTTC.

The chain employs TRBV5-4 and TRBJ2-3; 15 bases align to TRBD2. CDR1 is SGHNT and CDR2 is YYREEE in the germline V gene (reference sequence). CDR3 length equals 18 residues. Trimming took 2 bases from V and 3 from J; bases not matched to a gene: 7. The CDR3 DNA reads TGTGCCAGCAGCTTAGGACTAGCGGGGGGGCCTTCGACAGATACGCAGTATTTT. Translating it yields CASSLGLAGGPSTDTQYF. The full variable domain, its missing parts supplied by reference TRBV5-4 and TRBJ2-3, is ETGVTQSPTHLIKTRGQQVTLRCSSQSGHNTVSWYQQALGQGPQFIFQYYREEENGRGNFPPRFSGLQFPNYSSELNVNALELDDSALYLCASSLGLAGGPSTDTQYFGPGTRLTVL.

The chain employs TRBV7-9 and TRBJ2-1; TRBD2 matches at 7 bases. CDR3 size: 15 residues. Germline lookup yields CDR1 SEHNR and CDR2 FQNEAQ (reference sequence). Trimming at V came to 4 bases and at J to 2 bases, leaving 5 bases not matched to a gene. The CDR3: CASSSLADTYNEQFF. The DNA of the CDR3 is TGTGCCAGCAGCTCGCTAGCGGACACCTACAATGAGCAGTTCTTC. The full variable domain, completed using reference TRBV7-9 and TRBJ2-1, is DTGVSQNPRHKITKRGQNVTFRCDPISEHNRLYWYRQTLGQGPEFLTYFQNEAQLEKSRLLSDRFSAERPKGSFSTLEIQRTEQGDSAMYLCASSSLADTYNEQFFGPGTRLTVL.

The rearrangement joins TRBV19 to TRBJ2-7; TRBD1 aligns across 9 bases. This CDR3 is 16 amino acids long. Germline CDR1 LNHDA, CDR2 SQIVND (reference sequence). Germline trimming cut 1 base from V and 3 bases from J; bases unmatched to any gene: 7. In DNA form, the CDR3 reads TGTGCCAGTAGTATAGCGGGCGGACAGGGGATCTACGAGCAGTACTTC. As protein: CASSIAGGQGIYEQYF.

This clone showed up just once. The rearrangement links TRBV13 to TRBJ1-6; D unclear. Per germline, CDR1 PRHDT and CDR2 FYEKMQ (reference sequence). The V end was cut by 3 bases, the J end by 8 bases, with 11 bases between. The CDR3 spans 14 residues. As DNA, the CDR3 is TGTGCCAGCAGCTTTTCCGGGTTTTATTCACCCCTCCACTTT. Amino acids: CASSFSGFYSPLHF.

V usage is TRBV6-5 and J usage is TRBJ1-1, with TRBD1 matching 7 bases. The junction had 8 bases not matched to a gene; V was cut back by 7 bases and J by 0 bases. Per the germline V gene, CDR1 is MNHEY and CDR2 is SVGAGI. This CDR3 is 15 amino acids long. DNA of the CDR3: TGTGCCAGCATGGAACAGGGGAAACTGAACACTGAAGCTTTCTTT. Its protein product is CASMEQGKLNTEAFF.

Here the CDR3 reads CASSLSSGLAKNIQYF. CDR3 DNA: TGCGCCAGCAGCTTGTCTAGCGGCCTAGCCAAAAACATTCAGTACTTC. The rearrangement uses TRBV5-1 and TRBJ2-4, with 7 bases matching TRBD2. The CDR3 is made up of 16 amino acids. Germline CDR1 and CDR2: SGHRS and YFSETQ. V lost 1 base, J lost 0 bases, and 4 bases stayed unmatched.

This rearrangement joins TRBV9 to TRBJ2-2; D is possibly TRBD1 (6 bases). Germline assignment: CDR1 SGDLS and CDR2 YYNGEE. CDR3 length: 15 residues. Trimming left V 4 bases short and J 6 bases short, with 16 bases between. CDR3 sequence reads: CASSSQGQGSGELFF. CDR3 DNA: TGTGCCAGCAGCTCGCAGGGGCAGGGTTCCGGGGAGCTGTTTTTT. The full variable domain, completed using reference TRBV9 and TRBJ2-2, is DSGVTQTPKHLITATGQRVTLRCSPRSGDLSVYWYQQSLDQGLQFLIQYYNGEERAKGNILERFSAQQFPDLHSELNLSSLELGDSALYFCASSSQGQGSGELFFGEGSRLTVL.

The rearrangement uses TRBV3-1 (or the pseudogene TRBV3-2) and TRBJ1-1, with D unclear. Germline V gives CDR1 LGHDT, CDR2 YNNKEL (reference sequence). This CDR3 region has 15 residues. Trimming took 1 base from V and 1 from J, leaving 10 bases between them. The CDR3 sequence: CASSQVVVGNTEAFF. In DNA, the CDR3 is TGTGCCAGCAGCCAAGTAGTGGTCGGGAACACTGAAGCTTTCTTT.

This sequence joins TRBV28 and TRBJ1-6; D is perhaps TRBD1 (5 bases). CDR3 size: 14 residues. From germline, CDR1 is MDHEN and CDR2 SYDVKM. The V and J ends lost 5 bases and 8 bases respectively, with 13 bases between them. The CDR3 nucleotides read TGTGCCAGCAGTGGACAATTCTCTGATTCACCCCTCCACTTT. This codes for CASSGQFSDSPLHF.

The chain has TRBV4-2 and TRBJ2-5, with 8 positions matching TRBD2. V lost 1 base and J lost 1; bases outside the gene matches: 8. CDR1 is LGHNA and CDR2 is YNFKEQ in the germline V gene. There are 17 residues in the CDR3. The CDR3 reads CASSQGISGKTQETQYF. The DNA for the CDR3 is TGTGCCAGCAGCCAAGGTATTAGCGGGAAGACCCAAGAGACCCAGTACTTC.

The chain employs TRBV19 and TRBJ2-3; D might be TRBD2 (6 bases). V shed 1 base and J shed 0 bases, with 8 bases lying between them. CDR1 and CDR2 from the germline V gene are LNHDA and SQIVND (reference sequence). CDR3 length: 15 residues. Written as DNA, the CDR3 is TGTGCCAGTAGTATAGTGCGGGGAAGCACAGATACGCAGTATTTT. It translates to CASSIVRGSTDTQYF.

This clone was seen a single time. The chain employs TRBV29-1 and TRBJ2-3, with TRBD1 identical over 7 bases. With 1 base clipped from V and 3 bases from J, the junction kept 13 bases outside the gene matches. The V gene's germline CDR1 is SQVTM and CDR2 ANQGSEA. The CDR3 is 17 amino acids. CDR3 amino acids: CSVEGGPAGGITDTQYF. The CDR3 coding sequence is TGCAGCGTTGAAGGTGGTCCGGCAGGGGGAATTACAGATACGCAGTATTTT.

The genes are TRBV15 and TRBJ2-7; D may be TRBD1 (6 bases). V was pared by 2 bases and J by 7 bases, with 12 bases between. In germline, CDR1 is LNHNV, CDR2 YYDKDF (reference sequence). The CDR3 loop spans 13 amino acids. The CDR3 nucleotides read TGTGCCACCAGCAGAAACAGGGAAAGGGAGCAGTACTTC. Translating gives CATSRNREREQYF.

The rearrangement uses TRBV15 and TRBJ1-1; no clear D. V was cut by 1 base and J by 4 bases, with 10 bases left in between. The CDR3 length is 14 residues. Germline V gene sequence: CDR1 LNHNV, CDR2 YYDKDF (reference sequence). The CDR3 spells CATSRGGSGTEAFF. The CDR3 DNA sequence: TGTGCCACCAGCAGAGGAGGGTCGGGCACTGAAGCTTTCTTT.

The chain combines TRBV29-1 with TRBJ2-7; 10 nucleotides align to TRBD1. There are 14 residues in the CDR3. With 7 bases clipped from V and 4 bases from J, the junction kept 10 bases outside the gene matches. Germline loops: CDR1 SQVTM, CDR2 ANQGSEA. The CDR3 coding sequence is TGCAGCGCCCGACCGGGGGACAGGGGTTACGAGCAGTACTTC. It codes for CSARPGDRGYEQYF.